This T cell receptor beta chain was sequenced during a study of blood T cell repertoires in COVID-19 (TCRdb year 2020). About the investigation overall: The collaborator samples originated in the United States, Italy and Spain and spanned the acute and convalescent phases of COVID-19. The prospective study material was composed of cDNA or gDNA derived from T cells, B-cell-depleted T cells, or PBMCs. The repertoires were released in a freely available public database meant as a resource for research on the immune response to SARS-CoV-2. Where HLA class I and class II types were available, the types were taken from metadata supplied by the sample provider, not from assay-based typing. Deeply sampled blood TCRbeta repertoires from subjects exposed to, actively infected with, or recovered from COVID-19 were included in the dataset. The sample metadata nearly always contained a de-identified subject ID, COVID-19 status, age in years and sex. The samples were drawn from two sources: the first 160 participants of the ongoing ImmuneRACE study, and 950 to 1,500 subjects contributed by 6 global collaborators.

TCRbeta CDR3 regions were amplified from genomic DNA using the immunoSEQ Assay, a bias-controlled multiplex PCR. Under the source paper's analysis protocol: The number of nucleated cells in each sample was estimated from the amplification of reference gene primers within the assay. To quantify the absolute abundance of each unique TCRbeta CDR3 rearrangement, sequence reads were collapsed and filtered. For each sample, productive Simpson clonality was calculated as the square root of Simpson's diversity index across productive rearrangements. Not all clones reach the TCRdb copy of this immuneACCESS table, which keeps in-frame sequences only. Checked studies attribute under half of the gap to unresolved V genes and leave the rest unexplained. That table furnishes V, J and clone size, whereas the DNA furnished D and trimming. Here the sample has almost 400,000 clones; approximately 87% occur a single time. The top ten clones comprise over 0.9% of the sample.

Points on this clone: Its target antigen remains unknown. No base quality values were provided; no much bigger clone lies one nucleotide off.

General findings and caveats noted by the study authors: The amount of clinical and demographic metadata varied by source and participant and was provided uncurated.

Enrolling through a virtual design, the prospective study's participants ranged in age from roughly 18 to 100 years and lived across some 23 United States geographic areas. In the prospective study, cohorts were assigned on the basis of participant-reported clinical history obtained from a screening survey and a study questionnaire. Mobile phlebotomists in the prospective study collected whole blood, serum and a nasopharyngeal or oropharyngeal swab from every participant. Over a roughly 2-month period, participants in the prospective study had the option of providing additional blood draws and questionnaires. Before DNA extraction, blood samples from the prospective study were shipped at room temperature or frozen. The CDR3, cysteine through phenylalanine, is 16 amino acids long. Only CDR3 DNA is held: 48 bases, read in frame from base 1. Clipping removes 3 bases from V and 5 bases from J, with 9 as the unmatched junction base count. The germline V gene specifies KGHDR as CDR1 and SFDVKD as CDR2.

This receptor was taken from a woman in her 30s with acute COVID-19. Sequencing was performed on PBMCs or T cells enriched from blood (not recorded which). The V and J segments used are TRBV24-1 and TRBJ2-7; 10 central bases correspond to TRBD2. The sequenced DNA: TGTGCCACCAGTGATGCCAGCGGGGGGGCCCGTCACGAGCAGTACTTC. It encodes CATSDASGGARHEQYF.